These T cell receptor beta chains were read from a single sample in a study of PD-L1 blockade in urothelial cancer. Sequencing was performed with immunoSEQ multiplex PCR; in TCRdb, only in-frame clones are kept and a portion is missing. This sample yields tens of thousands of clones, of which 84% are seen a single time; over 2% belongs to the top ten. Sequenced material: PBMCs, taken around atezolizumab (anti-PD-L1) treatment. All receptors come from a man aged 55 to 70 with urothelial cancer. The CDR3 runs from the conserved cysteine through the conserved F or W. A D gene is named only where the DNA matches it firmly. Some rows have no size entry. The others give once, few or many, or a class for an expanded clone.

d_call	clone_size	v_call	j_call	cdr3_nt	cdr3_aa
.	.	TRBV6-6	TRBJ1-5	TGTGCCAGCAACAGGGTGAGCAATCAGCCCCAGCATTTT	CASNRVSNQPQHF
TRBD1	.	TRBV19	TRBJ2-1	TGTGCCAGTAGTGTGGCAGGGGGACGGAGAGGGCAGTTCTTC	CASSVAGGRRGQFF
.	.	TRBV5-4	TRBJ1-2	TGTGCCAGCAGCCCGTCGGTCGGGGGGAACTATGGCTACACCTTC	CASSPSVGGNYGYTF
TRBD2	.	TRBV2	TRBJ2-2	TGTGCCGGGACTAGCGGGAGTAGCACCGGGGAGCTGTTTTTT	CAGTSGSSTGELFF
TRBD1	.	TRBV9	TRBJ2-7	TGTGCCAGCAGTAGACAGGGCTACGAGCAGTACTTC	CASSRQGYEQYF
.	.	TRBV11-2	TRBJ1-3	TGTGCCAGCAGCCATACAAATGGAAACACCATATATTTT	CASSHTNGNTIYF
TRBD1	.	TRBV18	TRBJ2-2	TGTGCCAGCTCACCTCCGGGACAGGGGGGCACCGGGGAGCTGTTTTTT	CASSPPGQGGTGELFF
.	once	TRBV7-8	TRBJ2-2	TGTGCCAGCAGCTCAAGACGACAAGACACCGGGGAGCTGTTTTTT	CASSSRRQDTGELFF
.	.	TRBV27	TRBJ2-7	TGTGCCAGCCAACATCTGCCGGGACTGGACGCCTACGAGCAGTACTTC	CASQHLPGLDAYEQYF
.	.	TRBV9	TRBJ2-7	TGTGCCAGCAGCGTAGCGGCAGGGGACATCGGCGAGCAGTACTTC	CASSVAAGDIGEQYF
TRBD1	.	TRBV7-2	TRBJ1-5	TGTGCCAGCAGCTCTGGACAGGGAAGAGGGAATCAGCCCCAGCATTTT	CASSSGQGRGNQPQHF
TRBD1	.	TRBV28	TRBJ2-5	TGTGCCAGCAGTCCGCGACAGGGCCCGCAAGAGACCCAGTACTTC	CASSPRQGPQETQYF
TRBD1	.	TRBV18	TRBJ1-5	TGTGCCAGCTCAGCCGGGACAGACAATCAGCCCCAGCATTTT	CASSAGTDNQPQHF
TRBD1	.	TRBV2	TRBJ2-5	TGTGCCAGCAGTGCTCCGGGACAGGCCCACCAAGAGACCCAGTACTTC	CASSAPGQAHQETQYF
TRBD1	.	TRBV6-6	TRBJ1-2	TGTGCCAGCAGTTACCCTGGGACAGGGGATGGCTACACCTTC	CASSYPGTGDGYTF
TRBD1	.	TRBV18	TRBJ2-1	TGTGCCAGCTCACCACCGAAGGGACAGATCTATGAGCAGTTCTTC	CASSPPKGQIYEQFF
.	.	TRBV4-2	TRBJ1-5	TGTGCCAGCAGCCAAGAACAGCGAACTAGAGGCAATCAGCCCCAGCATTTT	CASSQEQRTRGNQPQHF
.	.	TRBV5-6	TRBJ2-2	TGTGCCAGCAGTCGTGTCGGGAGAGGGAACACCGGGGAGCTGTTTTTT	CASSRVGRGNTGELFF
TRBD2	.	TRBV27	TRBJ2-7	TGTGCCAGCAGTTTTAGCGGGGCCTCCTACGAGCAGTACTTC	CASSFSGASYEQYF
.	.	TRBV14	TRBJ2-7	TGTGCCAGCAGCCAAGATTATCAGGCTCAGTACTTC	CASSQDYQAQYF
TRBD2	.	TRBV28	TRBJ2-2	TGTGCCAGCAGTTTTCCCCGAATAGCGGGAGCCGGGGAGCTGTTTTTT	CASSFPRIAGAGELFF
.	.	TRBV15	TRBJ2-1	TGTGCCACCAGCAGAGGCCTCGGGGATGAGCAGTTCTTC	CATSRGLGDEQFF
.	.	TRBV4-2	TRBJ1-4	TGTGCCAGCAGCCAAGCTTTTGGGGTAGGGGATATAGAAAAACTGTTTTTT	CASSQAFGVGDIEKLFF
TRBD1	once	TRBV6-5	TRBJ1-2	TGTGCCAGCAGTTACCTTGGGACAGGGGGCCATGGCTACACCTTC	CASSYLGTGGHGYTF
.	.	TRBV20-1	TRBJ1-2	TGCAGTGCTAGGGCAGGCTATGGCTACACCTTC	CSARAGYGYTF
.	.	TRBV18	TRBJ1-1	TGTGCCAGCTCACCCCGTAATGAAGGAGCGGAAAAAATCTTT	CASSPRNEGAEKIF
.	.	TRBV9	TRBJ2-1	TGTGCCAGCAGCGTAGAAGCGGCGGGGCGCTCCTACAATGAGCAGTTCTTC	CASSVEAAGRSYNEQFF
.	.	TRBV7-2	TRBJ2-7	TGTGCCAGCAGCTCTGGCGGGGCTAGCGATTACGAGCAGTACTTC	CASSSGGASDYEQYF
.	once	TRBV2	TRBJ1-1	TGTGCCAGCAGTGAATTGGGGCAGAGGAACACTGAAGCTTTCTTT	CASSELGQRNTEAFF
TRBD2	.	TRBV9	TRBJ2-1	TGTGCCAGCAGTCTCGGACTAGCGGGAGTGAATGAGCAGTTCTTC	CASSLGLAGVNEQFF
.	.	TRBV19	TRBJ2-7	TGTGCCAGTAGGGGCCAGACGTCCTTCTCGGACGAGCAGTACTTC	CASRGQTSFSDEQYF
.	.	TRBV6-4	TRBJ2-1	TGTGCCAGCAGTGACTCGGGGGGGGCTATCCAGGATGAGCAGTTCTTC	CASSDSGGAIQDEQFF
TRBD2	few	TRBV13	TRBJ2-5	TGTGCCAGCAGCTCCAGGACTAGTGCCAAAGAGACCCAGTACTTC	CASSSRTSAKETQYF
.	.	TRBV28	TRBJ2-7	TGTGCCAGCAATTCCCAGTACGAGCAGTACTTC	CASNSQYEQYF
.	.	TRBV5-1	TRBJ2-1	TGCGCCAGCAGCTTCGTAGGCAGGAATGAGCAGTTCTTC	CASSFVGRNEQFF
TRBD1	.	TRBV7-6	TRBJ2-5	TGTGCCAGCAGCTTAGGAGCAGGGGGTATGGAGACCCAGTACTTC	CASSLGAGGMETQYF
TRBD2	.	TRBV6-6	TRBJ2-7	TGTGCCAGCAGTTACTCGAGCCCGACTAGCGGGAGCGAGCAGTACTTC	CASSYSSPTSGSEQYF
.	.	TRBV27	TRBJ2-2	TGTGCCAGCAGTGCCCGCGGCACCGGGGAGCTGTTTTTT	CASSARGTGELFF
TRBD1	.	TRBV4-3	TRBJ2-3	TGCGCCAGCAGCCTACAGGGGGGCACAGATACGCAGTATTTT	CASSLQGGTDTQYF
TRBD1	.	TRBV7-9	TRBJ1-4	TGTGCCAGCAGCTTACAGGGGGGTAATGAAAAACTGTTTTTT	CASSLQGGNEKLFF
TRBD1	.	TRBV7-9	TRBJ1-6	TGTGCCAGCAGCTTACGGACAGGGCGGGAGGGGAATTCACCCCTCCACTTT	CASSLRTGREGNSPLHF
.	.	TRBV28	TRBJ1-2	TGTGCCAGCAGTTCCATCCGGGTTGCTAACTATGGCTACACCTTC	CASSSIRVANYGYTF
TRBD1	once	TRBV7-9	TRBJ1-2	TGTGCCAGCAGCAATAACGCAGGGGGCGCACATGGCTACACCTTC	CASSNNAGGAHGYTF
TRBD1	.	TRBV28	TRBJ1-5	TGTGCCAGCAGAAAGGGACAGGGAGGGCAGCCCCAGCATTTT	CASRKGQGGQPQHF
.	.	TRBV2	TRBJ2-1	TGTGCCAGCACCAGTCAGACAGCAACCTACAATGAGCAGTTCTTC	CASTSQTATYNEQFF
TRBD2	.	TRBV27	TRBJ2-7	TGTGCCAGCAGAAGGACTAGCGGGGGGGGGTACGAGCAGTACTTC	CASRRTSGGGYEQYF
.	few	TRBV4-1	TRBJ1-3	TGCGCCAGCAGCCAAGAGGAGTCTGGAAACACCATATATTTT	CASSQEESGNTIYF
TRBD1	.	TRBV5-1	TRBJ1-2	TGCGCCAGCAGCGTCGGGACAGGGGATGGCTACACCTTC	CASSVGTGDGYTF
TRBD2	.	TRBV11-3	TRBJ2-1	TGTGCCAGCGGGATTAGCGGGAGTGGCGAGCAGTTCTTC	CASGISGSGEQFF
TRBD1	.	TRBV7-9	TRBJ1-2	TGTGCCAGCAGCTCAGAGACAGGGGCCCCTGGCTACACCTTC	CASSSETGAPGYTF
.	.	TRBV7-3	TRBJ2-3	TGTGCCAGCAGCCCTAACTCCGCAGATACGCAGTATTTT	CASSPNSADTQYF